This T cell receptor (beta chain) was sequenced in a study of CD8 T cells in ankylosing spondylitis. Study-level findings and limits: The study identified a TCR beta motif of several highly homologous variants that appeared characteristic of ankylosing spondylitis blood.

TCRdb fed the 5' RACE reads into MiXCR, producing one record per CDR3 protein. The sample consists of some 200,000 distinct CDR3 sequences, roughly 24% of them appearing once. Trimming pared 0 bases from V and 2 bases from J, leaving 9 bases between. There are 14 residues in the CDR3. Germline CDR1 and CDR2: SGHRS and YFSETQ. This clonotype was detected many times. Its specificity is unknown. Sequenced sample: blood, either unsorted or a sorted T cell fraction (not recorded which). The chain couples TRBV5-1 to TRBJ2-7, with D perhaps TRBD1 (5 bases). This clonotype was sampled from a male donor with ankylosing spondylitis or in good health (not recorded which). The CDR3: CASSLVGAPYEQYF. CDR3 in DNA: TGCGCCAGCAGCTTGGTAGGGGCACCCTACGAGCAGTACTTC.